A single sample is the source of the 26 T cell receptor beta chains below, sequenced in a study of technical replicates of blood from a handful of donors. This table comes from immunoSEQ multiplex PCR, and its TCRdb copy is limited to in-frame clones, with some not included. The sample has approximately 79,000 clones, 91% seen once. Input material: T cells isolated from PBMCs. The receptors originated from a human donor in good health.

CDR3 sequence (DNA): TGCGCCAGCAGCCAAGGGTCCTACCCGGGAGGCTACAATGAGCAGTTCTTC. Encoded protein: CASSQGSYPGGYNEQFF. This chain joins TRBV4-3 and TRBJ2-1, with TRBD2 identical over 7 bases. This CDR3 spans 17 amino acids. The V segment lost 1 base and the J segment 3 bases; nucleotides outside the gene matches: 9. CDR1 is LGHNA, CDR2 YSLEER, per germline.

V gene TRBV5-4 combines with J gene TRBJ2-7, with 7 bases aligning to TRBD2. The germline V gene encodes CDR1 SGHNT and CDR2 YYREEE (reference sequence). There are 16 residues in the CDR3. J was trimmed by 2 bases and V by 0 bases; bases with no gene match: 8. CDR3 nucleotides: TGTGCCAGCAGCTTGGGGCTGGCTAGCGGCACCTACGAGCAGTACTTC. Translated, it gives CASSLGLASGTYEQYF. The full variable domain, in which reference TRBV5-4 and TRBJ2-7 provide the parts outside the CDR3, is ETGVTQSPTHLIKTRGQQVTLRCSSQSGHNTVSWYQQALGQGPQFIFQYYREEENGRGNFPPRFSGLQFPNYSSELNVNALELDDSALYLCASSLGLASGTYEQYFGPGTRLTVT.

The J gene is TRBJ2-7, the V gene TRBV6-5; TRBD2 matches 8 bases. CDR1 is MNHEY and CDR2 is SVGAGI in the germline V gene. V trimming: 2 bases; J trimming: 3 bases; junction bases outside the gene matches: 6. The CDR3 totals 15 residues. The CDR3 DNA is TGTGCCAGCAGTTACGGTAGCGGGAAACTCTACGAGCAGTACTTC. It specifies CASSYGSGKLYEQYF.

This chain links TRBV28 with TRBJ2-7; D remains ambiguous. The V gene's germline CDR1 is MDHEN and CDR2 SYDVKM. Trimming took 4 bases from V and 1 from J, leaving 5 bases between them. There are 12 residues in the CDR3. CDR3 bases: TGTGCCAGCAGTTGGCAGTCCTACGAGCAGTACTTC. Its protein is CASSWQSYEQYF.

The chain is built from TRBV5-1 and TRBJ2-5, with 10 bases lining up with TRBD2. This CDR3 contains 15 residues. V lost 3 bases and J lost 5; bases outside the gene matches: 7. CDR1 SGHRS and CDR2 YFSETQ come from the germline V gene. This CDR3 reads CASSSEREGPETQYF. The CDR3 DNA reads TGCGCCAGCAGCTCCGAGCGGGAGGGCCCTGAGACCCAGTACTTC. The whole variable domain, filled in from reference TRBV5-1 and TRBJ2-5, reads KAGVTQTPRYLIKTRGQQVTLSCSPISGHRSVSWYQQTPGQGLQFLFEYFSETQRNKGNFPGRFSGRQFSNSRSEMNVSTLELGDSALYLCASSSEREGPETQYFGPGTRLLVL.

This clone has a single count. The chain employs TRBV28 and TRBJ2-7, with 11 bases that match TRBD2. This CDR3 spans 15 amino acids. Per the germline V gene, CDR1 is MDHEN and CDR2 is SYDVKM. After removal of 2 bases from V and 2 bases from J, the junction contained 2 bases not matched to a gene. The DNA of the CDR3 is TGTGCCAGCAGTTTAGGACTAGCGGGCGCCTACGAGCAGTACTTC. This translates into CASSLGLAGAYEQYF. Filled out from reference TRBV28 and TRBJ2-7, the complete variable domain reads DVKVTQSSRYLVKRTGEKVFLECVQDMDHENMFWYRQDPGLGLRLIYFSYDVKMKEKGDIPEGYSVSREKKERFSLILESASTNQTSMYLCASSLGLAGAYEQYFGPGTRLTVT.

This clone was observed once. The chain is built from TRBV18 and TRBJ1-5, with 7 bases matching TRBD1. CDR3 length: 16 residues. The V gene end was trimmed by 1 base and the J gene end by 4 bases; junction bases not matched to a gene: 7. Germline CDR1 reads KGHSH; CDR2 reads LQKENI. CDR3: CASSPRPGTENQPQHF. The DNA of the CDR3 is TGTGCCAGCTCACCACGTCCTGGGACAGAAAATCAGCCCCAGCATTTT.

This clone has a handful of counts. The chain combines TRBV20-1 with TRBJ2-2, with 7 bases lining up with TRBD1. V shed 6 bases, J shed 9 bases, and the junction held 4 bases outside the gene matches. The germline gives CDR1 DFQATT, CDR2 SNEGSKA (reference sequence). The CDR3 contains 11 residues. The CDR3 protein is CSANRGRELFF. The CDR3 DNA is TGCAGTGCAAACAGGGGAAGGGAGCTGTTTTTT.

The CDR3 region is CAWSKSAAYEQYF. CDR3 coding DNA: TGTGCCTGGAGTAAGAGCGCGGCCTACGAGCAGTACTTC. V usage is TRBV30 and J usage is TRBJ2-7; D remains unclear. Per the germline V gene, CDR1 is GTSNPN and CDR2 is SVGIG (reference sequence). The CDR3 runs to 13 residues. The V end lost 2 bases, the J end lost 2 bases, and 10 bases lay between the germline ends.

The chain uses TRBV29-1 and TRBJ1-1; D unresolved. Trimming shortened V by 0 bases and J by 4 bases, and 6 bases separated the two germline ends. Looked up from germline, CDR1 is SQVTM and CDR2 is ANQGSEA. The length of the CDR3 is 12 residues. CDR3 DNA sequence: TGCAGCGTTGAAGATTTCAGCACTGAAGCTTTCTTT. Translating it yields CSVEDFSTEAFF.

The chain links TRBV30 to TRBJ2-7; tentative D call: TRBD1 (5 bases). In germline, CDR1 is GTSNPN, CDR2 SVGIG (reference sequence). The CDR3 loop spans 17 amino acids. V was cut by 0 bases and J by 5 bases, with 23 bases left in between. The CDR3 coding sequence is TGTGCCTGGAGTGTACCATTAGGGGAAAAATTGCGGCACGAGCAGTACTTC. It specifies CAWSVPLGEKLRHEQYF.

V is TRBV10-2 and J is TRBJ2-5; 7 bases align to TRBD2. CDR1 and CDR2 from the germline V gene are WSHSY and SAAADI. J was trimmed by 4 bases and V by 3 bases; bases with no gene match: 5. This CDR3 is 14 amino acids long. The CDR3 nucleotides are TGCGCCAGCAGTGATCACGGCGGGAGAGAGACCCAGTACTTC. This encodes CASSDHGGRETQYF.

The chain couples TRBV28 to TRBJ2-1; a possible D gene is TRBD1 (6 bases). Deletions cut 6 bases from V and 3 bases from J, with 15 bases between. The CDR3 contains 15 residues. Looked up from germline, CDR1 is MDHEN and CDR2 is SYDVKM. The CDR3 here is CASRESGTYYNEQFF. CDR3 coding DNA: TGTGCCAGCAGGGAGTCCGGGACATACTACAATGAGCAGTTCTTC.

This clone has a single count. The chain is built from TRBV13 and TRBJ2-6; D gene uncertain. Between the trimmed V and J ends, which lost 5 bases and 0 bases, there was a span of 11 bases. The CDR3 totals 16 residues. The germline gives CDR1 PRHDT, CDR2 FYEKMQ (reference sequence). The CDR3 DNA reads as TGTGCCAGCAGCCCTAAGCCTAACTCTGGGGCCAACGTCCTGACTTTC. Translating gives CASSPKPNSGANVLTF.

J is TRBJ2-1 and V is TRBV2; 7 bases match TRBD1. Per germline, CDR1 SNHLY and CDR2 FYNNEI. There are 14 residues in the CDR3. Losses at the gene ends were 4 bases for V and 3 bases for J; bases not matched to a gene: 3. The CDR3 protein is CASSAGGNYNEQFF. The CDR3, as DNA: TGTGCCAGCAGTGCAGGGGGAAACTACAATGAGCAGTTCTTC.

The V and J genes are TRBV12-5 and TRBJ2-3, with a weak D call TRBD2 (9 bases). This CDR3 is 16 amino acids long. The V end was cut by 5 bases, the J end by 5 bases, with 20 bases between. Germline CDR1 is LGHNT and CDR2 is FRNRAP. CDR3 bases: TGTGCTAGTGGTCCGGGACAGGTACTAGCGGGAGATACGCAGTATTTT. It translates to CASGPGQVLAGDTQYF.

The chain links TRBV6-1 to TRBJ2-2, with 10 bases fitting TRBD2. Germline values: CDR1 MNHNS, CDR2 SASEGT. CDR3 length: 12 residues. The ends lost 8 bases at V and 6 bases at J; junction bases unmatched: 0. The CDR3 here is CASLAGAGELFF. The CDR3 DNA follows: TGTGCCAGCCTAGCGGGAGCCGGGGAGCTGTTTTTT.

CDR3 DNA: TGCAGCGTCCCAGGGTCCGGCTACACCTTC. Its translation: CSVPGSGYTF. J is TRBJ1-2 and V is TRBV29-1; tentative D call: TRBD1 (5 bases). With 6 bases removed from V and 8 bases from J, the gap between germline ends came to 10 bases. Germline V gene lookup returns CDR1 SQVTM and CDR2 ANQGSEA. The CDR3 loop spans 10 amino acids.

This chain links TRBV30 with TRBJ1-4; no definite D call. This CDR3 is built from 14 residues. The germline CDR1 and CDR2 sequences are GTSNPN and SVGIG (reference sequence). Deletions cut 1 base from V and 0 bases from J, with 6 bases between. CDR3 nucleotide sequence: TGTGCCTGGAGTGATGGAGCAACTAATGAAAAACTGTTTTTT. As protein: CAWSDGATNEKLFF.

The genes are TRBV14 and TRBJ1-2; D may be TRBD1 (5 bases). The CDR3 runs 13 residues. The ends were cut back, 3 bases at V and 3 bases at J, with 8 bases in the middle. The germline V gene has CDR1 SGHDN and CDR2 FVKESK. The CDR3 region is CASSQGLDYGYTF. CDR3 nucleotide sequence: TGTGCCAGCAGCCAGGGACTGGACTATGGCTACACCTTC.

This chain's CDR3 is CASSLQGNTEAFF. The CDR3 coding sequence is TGTGCCAGCAGTTTACAGGGGAACACTGAAGCTTTCTTT. The V and J genes are TRBV28 and TRBJ1-1; D perhaps matches TRBD1 (5 bases). The germline V gene has CDR1 MDHEN and CDR2 SYDVKM. The V end lost 2 bases, the J end lost 1 base, and 5 bases lay between the germline ends. The CDR3 is 13 amino acids.

The CDR3 here is CASSQALGTGGFKTQYF. CDR3 coding DNA: TGCGCCAGCAGCCAAGCACTTGGGACAGGGGGCTTCAAGACCCAGTACTTC. The rearrangement joins TRBV4-3 to TRBJ2-5, with TRBD1 matching 12 bases. The length of the CDR3 is 17 residues. The ends lost 1 base at V and 6 bases at J; junction bases unmatched: 9. In germline, CDR1 is LGHNA, CDR2 YSLEER.

The chain uses TRBV25-1 and TRBJ2-1; 9 bases agree with TRBD2. The CDR3 runs 13 residues. The germline gives CDR1 MGHDK, CDR2 SYGVNS. V shed 7 bases and J 11 bases; nucleotides not matched to a gene: 9. This CDR3 is CASTAGLALQQFF. The CDR3 nucleotides are TGTGCCAGCACCGCGGGACTAGCTCTTCAGCAGTTCTTC.

V is TRBV6-5 and J is TRBJ1-2; tentative D call: TRBD1 (5 bases). Trimming pared 0 bases from V and 7 bases from J, leaving 18 bases between. Germline loops: CDR1 MNHEY, CDR2 SVGAGI. The CDR3 consists of 16 residues. The CDR3 nucleotides read TGTGCCAGCAGTTACTCGATTAGTCTGGGGGAGGCTGGCTACACCTTC. Translation: CASSYSISLGEAGYTF.

The chain couples TRBV4-2 to TRBJ2-2; TRBD1 matches at 7 bases. CDR1 and CDR2 from the germline V gene are LGHNA and YNFKEQ. V lost 5 bases and J lost 2; bases outside the gene matches: 8. The CDR3 runs 16 residues. For the CDR3, the DNA is TGTGCCAGCAGCATCCGACAGGGAAGAAACACCGGGGAGCTGTTTTTT. As protein: CASSIRQGRNTGELFF.

This rearrangement joins TRBV11-2 to TRBJ2-3; 7 bases are shared with TRBD2. V was pared by 4 bases and J by 4 bases, with 8 bases of the junction left unmatched. CDR1 is SGHAT and CDR2 is FQNNGV in the germline V gene. The CDR3 extends over 15 amino acids. DNA of the CDR3: TGTGCCAGCAGCTGGGGAGGGCCAGTTCCAGATACGCAGTATTTT. Translation gives CASSWGGPVPDTQYF.